This T cell receptor (beta chain) originates from a study of monozygotic twins with inflammatory bowel disease. This CDR3 has 16 residues. CDR1 SGHTA and CDR2 FQGTGA come from the germline V gene. Using the 5' RACE reads, TCRdb records one entry per CDR3 protein without DNA. The sample features about 210,000 distinct CDR3 sequences, with 7.5% to 8% in its top ten. Sequences were obtained from blood. The chain uses TRBV7-3 and TRBJ2-1; as DNA is missing, the TRBD2 call by TCRdb cannot be tested. The sequence was collected from a human donor with ulcerative colitis or Crohn's disease, or a healthy co-twin of an affected twin (not recorded which). This CDR3 reads CASSLTSGGSANEQFF. Drawing the rest from reference TRBV7-3 and TRBJ2-1, the complete variable domain is GAGVSQTPSNKVTEKGKYVELRCDPISGHTALYWYRQSLGQGPEFLIYFQGTGAADDSGLPNDRFFAVRPEGSVSTLKIQRTERGDSAVYLCASSLTSGGSANEQFFGPGTRLTVL.